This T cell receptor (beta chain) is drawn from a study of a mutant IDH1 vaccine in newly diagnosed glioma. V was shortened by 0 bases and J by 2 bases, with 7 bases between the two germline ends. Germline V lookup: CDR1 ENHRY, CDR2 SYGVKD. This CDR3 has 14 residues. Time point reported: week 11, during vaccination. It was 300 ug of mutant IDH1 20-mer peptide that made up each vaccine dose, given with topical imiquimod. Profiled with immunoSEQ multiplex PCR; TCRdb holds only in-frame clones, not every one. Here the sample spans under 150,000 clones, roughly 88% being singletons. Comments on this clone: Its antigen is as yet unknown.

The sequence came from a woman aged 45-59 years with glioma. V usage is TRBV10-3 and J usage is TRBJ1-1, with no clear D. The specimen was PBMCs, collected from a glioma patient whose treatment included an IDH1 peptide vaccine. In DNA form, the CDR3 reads TGTGCCATCAGTGAGTCGGCAGCCAACACTGAAGCTTTCTTT. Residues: CAISESAANTEAFF.